This T cell receptor beta chain emerged from a study of blood T cell repertoires in COVID-19. Living in 20 to 30 US areas, the participants were between roughly 18 and 89 years of age. Clinical histories supplied by participants themselves formed the basis of cohort assignment. With 1 base clipped from V and 10 bases from J, the junction kept 4 bases outside the gene matches. CDR3 length equals 13 residues. The germline V gene encodes CDR1 SQVTM and CDR2 ANQGSEA. Sequencing used immunoSEQ multiplex PCR; TCRdb keeps in-frame clones, though not all of them. The sample contains about 200,000 clones, approximately 84% of which appear only once.

The receptor comes from a man aged 35 to 55 who had recovered from COVID-19. The sample was PBMCs or T cells enriched from blood (not recorded which). This chain links TRBV29-1 with TRBJ2-1, with TRBD2 matching 10 bases. DNA of the CDR3: TGCAGCGTTGAAGTCGAAGCGGGGGGGGAGCAGTTCTTC. It yields the protein CSVEVEAGGEQFF.